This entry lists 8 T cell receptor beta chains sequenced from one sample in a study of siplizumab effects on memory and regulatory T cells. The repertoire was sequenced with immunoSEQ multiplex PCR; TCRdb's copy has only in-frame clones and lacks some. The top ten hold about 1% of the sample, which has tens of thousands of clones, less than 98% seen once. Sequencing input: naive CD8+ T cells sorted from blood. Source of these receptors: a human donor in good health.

In nucleotides, the CDR3 is TGTGCCAGCAACAGTCACCCCGAGCAGTACTTC. Translated, it gives CASNSHPEQYF. The rearrangement links TRBV6-1 to TRBJ2-7; no firm D call. The germline V and J ends were trimmed by 7 bases and 6 bases, with 10 bases remaining between them. The germline V gene encodes CDR1 MNHNS and CDR2 SASEGT. This CDR3 comprises 11 residues.

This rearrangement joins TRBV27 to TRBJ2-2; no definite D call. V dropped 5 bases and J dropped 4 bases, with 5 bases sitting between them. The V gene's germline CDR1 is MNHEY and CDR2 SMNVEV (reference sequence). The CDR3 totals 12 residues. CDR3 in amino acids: CASSPATGELFF. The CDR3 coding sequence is TGTGCCAGCAGTCCCGCCACCGGGGAGCTGTTTTTT.

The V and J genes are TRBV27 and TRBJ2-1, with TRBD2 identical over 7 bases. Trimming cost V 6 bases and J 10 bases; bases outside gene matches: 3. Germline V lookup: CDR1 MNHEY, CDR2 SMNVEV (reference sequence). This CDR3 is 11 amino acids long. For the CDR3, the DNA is TGTGCCAGCAGATCGGGACTAGAGCAGTTCTTC. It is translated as CASRSGLEQFF.

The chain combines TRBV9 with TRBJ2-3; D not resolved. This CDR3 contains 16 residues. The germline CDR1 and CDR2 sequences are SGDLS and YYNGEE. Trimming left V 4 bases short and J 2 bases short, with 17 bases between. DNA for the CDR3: TGTGCCAGCAGCACCTCAGGAGATCGGCCCACAGATACGCAGTATTTT. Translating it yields CASSTSGDRPTDTQYF.

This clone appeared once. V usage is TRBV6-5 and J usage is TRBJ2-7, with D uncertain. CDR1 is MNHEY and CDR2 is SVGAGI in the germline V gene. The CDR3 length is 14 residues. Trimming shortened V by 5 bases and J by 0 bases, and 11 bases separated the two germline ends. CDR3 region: CASSQTASSYEQYF. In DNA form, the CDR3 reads TGTGCCAGCAGTCAGACTGCATCCTCCTACGAGCAGTACTTC.

The DNA of the CDR3 is TGTGCCAGCAGTATCGGGACTAGCGGGCCCTACGAGCAGTACTTC. This translates into CASSIGTSGPYEQYF. The chain has TRBV27 and TRBJ2-7; 12 bases match TRBD2. V lost 5 bases to trimming and J lost 2 bases; unmatched junction nucleotides: 4. This CDR3 has 15 amino acids. Germline lookup yields CDR1 MNHEY and CDR2 SMNVEV (reference sequence).

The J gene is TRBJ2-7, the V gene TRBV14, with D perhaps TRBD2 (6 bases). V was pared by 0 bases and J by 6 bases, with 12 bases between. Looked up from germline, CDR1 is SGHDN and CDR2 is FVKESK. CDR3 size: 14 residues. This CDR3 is CASSQDLAGPEQYF. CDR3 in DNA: TGTGCCAGCAGCCAAGATCTGGCGGGACCCGAGCAGTACTTC.

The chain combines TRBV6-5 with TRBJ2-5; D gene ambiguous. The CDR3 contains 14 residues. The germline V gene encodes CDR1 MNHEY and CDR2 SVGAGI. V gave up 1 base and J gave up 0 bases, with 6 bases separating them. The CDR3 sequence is CASSYFLNQETQYF. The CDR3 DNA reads TGTGCCAGCAGTTACTTCCTCAACCAAGAGACCCAGTACTTC.